This T cell receptor beta chain was documented in a study of neoadjuvant nivolumab and ipilimumab in lung cancer. Study results and caveats: Only a small number of samples underwent TCR sequencing.

CDR3 length: 11 amino acids. As to this clone: Its matching antigen is unknown.

The method was immunoSEQ multiplex PCR; TCRdb's version includes in-frame clones alone and lacks a portion of them. The table includes thousands of clones, 90% to 95% detected once. This sequence originates from an adult with non-small cell lung cancer. Some clones in this sample may be carry-over from other donors' samples. The starting material was blood, obtained after neoadjuvant nivolumab, alone or with ipilimumab, at or shortly before surgery. The chain is built from TRBV7-5 and TRBJ2-7; the table's TRBD2 call for D was not verified on the DNA. TRBV7-5 is a pseudogene segment. Here the CDR3 reads CARNGPYEQYF. CDR3 DNA: TGTGCCAGAAACGGTCCCTACGAGCAGTACTTC.